This T cell receptor beta chain was documented in a study of blood T cell repertoires in COVID-19. Overall study context: Donors in the United States, Italy and Spain gave samples during acute or convalescent COVID-19. T cells, B-cell-depleted T cells, or PBMCs supplied cDNA or gDNA.

Per the original methods: Reference gene primers were amplified, and this amplification served to estimate nucleated cell counts. Assay: immunoSEQ multiplex PCR; the TCRdb copy retains only in-frame clones and omits some. That table supplies the V and J calls and clone size; D and trimming were determined from the DNA. The sample includes 240,000 or so clones, 60% to 75% of them seen just once. CDR3 length: 13 residues. V gave up 5 bases and J gave up 5 bases; unmatched junction bases: 3. Germline CDR1 is MNHEY and CDR2 is SMNVEV (reference sequence). The TCR sequence derives from a woman older than 75 with acute or convalescent COVID-19. The rearrangement links TRBV27 to TRBJ1-1, with 9 bases matching TRBD1. Sequencing was performed on peripheral blood. The CDR3 nucleotides read TGTGCCAGCAGTAGTGGGACAGGGACTGAAGCTTTCTTT. Amino acids: CASSSGTGTEAFF.